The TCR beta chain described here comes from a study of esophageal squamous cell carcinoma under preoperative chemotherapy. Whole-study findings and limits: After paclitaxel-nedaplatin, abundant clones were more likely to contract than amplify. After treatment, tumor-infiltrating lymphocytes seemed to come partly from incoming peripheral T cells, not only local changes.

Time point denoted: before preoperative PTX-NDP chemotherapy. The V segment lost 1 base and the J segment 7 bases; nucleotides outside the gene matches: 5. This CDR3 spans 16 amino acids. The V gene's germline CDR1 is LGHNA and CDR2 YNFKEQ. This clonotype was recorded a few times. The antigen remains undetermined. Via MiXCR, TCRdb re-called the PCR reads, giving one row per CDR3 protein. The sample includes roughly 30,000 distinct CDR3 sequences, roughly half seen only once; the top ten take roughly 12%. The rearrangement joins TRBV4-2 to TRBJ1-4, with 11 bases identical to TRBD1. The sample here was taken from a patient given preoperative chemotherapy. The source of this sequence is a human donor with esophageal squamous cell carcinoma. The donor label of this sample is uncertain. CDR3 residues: CASSQGGQGAREKLFF. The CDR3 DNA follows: TGTGCCAGCAGCCAAGGTGGACAGGGGGCGCGTGAAAAACTGTTTTTT.